This T cell receptor (beta chain) was sequenced during a study of blood T cell repertoires in COVID-19. As for the study in general: PBMCs, B-cell-depleted T cells, or T cells provided the cDNA or gDNA that made up the material.

Produced via immunoSEQ multiplex PCR; TCRdb's table is partial and in-frame only. The sample carries some 150,000 clones, roughly 79% recorded once. The length of the CDR3 is 14 residues. Germline CDR1 and CDR2: GTSNPN and SVGIG (reference sequence). J gave up 3 bases and V 2 bases, and 6 bases lay outside the gene matches. The clonotype originates from a human donor with acute or convalescent COVID-19. The donor label of this sample is uncertain. The sample consisted of peripheral blood. The J gene is TRBJ2-7, the V gene TRBV30; 8 nucleotides line up with TRBD1. The CDR3 DNA follows: TGTGCCTGGAGTCCCGGACAGGGAATCTACGAGCAGTACGTC. It translates to CAWSPGQGIYEQYV.